Sequencing of this T cell receptor beta chain was carried out in a study of CD8+CD57+ T cells in acquired aplastic anemia. The wider study: The average for DNA from sorted CD4+ and CD8+ cells was 3 to 4 ug. Healthy CD8+ samples averaged about 11.0 million reads. Study-wide findings and caveats: The number of CD8+ CDR3 sequences shared by patients and controls was twenty-nine. Researchers reported that CD8+ Simpson's diversity was not significantly different in patients versus controls.

The CDR3 loop spans 13 amino acids. Trimming took 6 bases from V and 2 from J, leaving 10 bases between them. The germline V gene encodes CDR1 ENHRY and CDR2 SYGVKD. Profiling that covered TCR beta VDJ and CDR3 relied on genomic DNA as its template. Via MiXCR, TCRdb re-called the reads, giving one row per CDR3 protein. The table has roughly 200,000 distinct CDR3 sequences, under 65% seen once. This clonotype came up a few times. Its antigen is unidentified. This receptor was obtained from a human donor in good health. Sequences were obtained from sorted CD4+, CD8+, or CD8+CD57+ T cells (not recorded which) from PBMCs. The chain combines TRBV10-3 with TRBJ1-2, with D tentatively TRBD1 (5 bases). The chain's CDR3 is CAISWDGNYGYTF. In DNA, the CDR3 is TGTGCCATCAGCTGGGACGGAAACTATGGCTACACCTTC.